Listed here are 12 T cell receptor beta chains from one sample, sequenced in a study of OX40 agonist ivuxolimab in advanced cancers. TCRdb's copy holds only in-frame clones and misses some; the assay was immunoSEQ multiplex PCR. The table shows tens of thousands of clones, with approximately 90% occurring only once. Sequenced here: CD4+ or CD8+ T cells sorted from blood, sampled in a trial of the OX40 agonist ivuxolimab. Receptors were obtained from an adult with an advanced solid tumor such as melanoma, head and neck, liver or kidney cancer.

CDR3 sequence: CAGRTDSNTGELFF. The CDR3 DNA reads TGTGCCGGAAGGACAGATTCGAACACCGGGGAGCTGTTTTTT. The V and J genes are TRBV27 and TRBJ2-2, with D perhaps matching TRBD1 (6 bases). V was pared by 11 bases and J by 0 bases, with 13 bases between. Per the germline V gene, CDR1 is MNHEY and CDR2 is SMNVEV (reference sequence). The CDR3 has 14 amino acids.

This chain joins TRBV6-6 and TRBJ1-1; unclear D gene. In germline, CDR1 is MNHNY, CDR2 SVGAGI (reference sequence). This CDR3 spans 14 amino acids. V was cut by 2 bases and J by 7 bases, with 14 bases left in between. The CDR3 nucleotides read TGTGCCAGCAGTTACCTGGGATTATTGGTTGAAGCTTTCTTT. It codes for CASSYLGLLVEAFF.

The DNA for the CDR3 is TGTGCCAGCAGTTTAGGGGGGAGCTATGGCTACACCTTC. It codes for CASSLGGSYGYTF. This chain joins TRBV27 and TRBJ1-2, with D possibly matching TRBD1 (5 bases). The CDR3 sequence is 13 residues long. The germline V gene encodes CDR1 MNHEY and CDR2 SMNVEV (reference sequence). Trimming left V 2 bases short and J 4 bases short, with 8 bases between.

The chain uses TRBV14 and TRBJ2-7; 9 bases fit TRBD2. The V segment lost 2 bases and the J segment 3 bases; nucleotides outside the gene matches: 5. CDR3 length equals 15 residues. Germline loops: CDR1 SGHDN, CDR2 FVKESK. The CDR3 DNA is TGTGCCAGCAGCCAATTTAGCGGGAGCAACTACGAGCAGTACTTC. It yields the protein CASSQFSGSNYEQYF. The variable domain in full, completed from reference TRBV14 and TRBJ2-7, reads EAGVTQFPSHSVIEKGQTVTLRCDPISGHDNLYWYRRVMGKEIKFLLHFVKESKQDESGMPNNRFLAERTGGTYSTLKVQPAELEDSGVYFCASSQFSGSNYEQYFGPGTRLTVT.

In DNA, the CDR3 is TGTGCCACCCGCCGGGACGACTATGGCTACACCTTC. It translates to CATRRDDYGYTF. V usage is TRBV27 and J usage is TRBJ1-2, with D perhaps TRBD1 (5 bases). Trimming removed 10 bases at V and 3 bases at J, with 12 bases between. Germline-derived CDR1 and CDR2 are MNHEY and SMNVEV (reference sequence). CDR3 length equals 12 residues.

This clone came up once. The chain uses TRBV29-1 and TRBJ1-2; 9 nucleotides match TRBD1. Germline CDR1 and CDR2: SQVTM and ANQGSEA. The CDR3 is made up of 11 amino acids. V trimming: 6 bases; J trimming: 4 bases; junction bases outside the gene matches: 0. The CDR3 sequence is CSVTGGYGYTF. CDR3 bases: TGCAGCGTGACAGGGGGCTATGGCTACACCTTC.

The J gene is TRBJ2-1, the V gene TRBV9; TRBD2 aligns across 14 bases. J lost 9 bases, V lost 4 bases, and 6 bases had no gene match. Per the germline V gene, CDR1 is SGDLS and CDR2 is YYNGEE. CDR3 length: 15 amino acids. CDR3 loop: CASSFGTSGSIEQFF. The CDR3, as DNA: TGTGCCAGCAGCTTCGGGACTAGCGGGAGTATTGAGCAGTTCTTC.

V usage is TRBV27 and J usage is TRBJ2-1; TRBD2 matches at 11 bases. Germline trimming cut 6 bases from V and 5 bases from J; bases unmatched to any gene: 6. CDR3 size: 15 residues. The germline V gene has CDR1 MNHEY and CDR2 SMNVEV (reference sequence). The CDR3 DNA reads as TGTGCCAGCAGCCCCGAACTAGCGGGGGACAATGAGCAGTTCTTC. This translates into CASSPELAGDNEQFF.

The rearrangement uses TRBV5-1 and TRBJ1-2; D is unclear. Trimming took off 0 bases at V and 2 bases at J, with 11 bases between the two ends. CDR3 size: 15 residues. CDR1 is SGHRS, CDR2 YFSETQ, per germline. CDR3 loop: CASSLGVTVNYGYTF. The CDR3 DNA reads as TGCGCCAGCAGCTTGGGAGTGACCGTAAACTATGGCTACACCTTC.

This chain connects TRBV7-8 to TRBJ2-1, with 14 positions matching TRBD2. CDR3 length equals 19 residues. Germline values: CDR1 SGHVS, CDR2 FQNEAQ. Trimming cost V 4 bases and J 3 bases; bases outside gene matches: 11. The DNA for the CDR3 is TGTGCCAGCAGCTCCAGGACTAGCGGGAGGACCTATTACTACAATGAGCAGTTCTTC. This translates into CASSSRTSGRTYYYNEQFF. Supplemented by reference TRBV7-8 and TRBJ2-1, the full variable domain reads GAGVSQSPRYKVAKRGQDVALRCDPISGHVSLFWYQQALGQGPEFLTYFQNEAQLDKSGLPSDRFFAERPEGSVSTLKIQRTQQEDSAVYLCASSSRTSGRTYYYNEQFFGPGTRLTVL.

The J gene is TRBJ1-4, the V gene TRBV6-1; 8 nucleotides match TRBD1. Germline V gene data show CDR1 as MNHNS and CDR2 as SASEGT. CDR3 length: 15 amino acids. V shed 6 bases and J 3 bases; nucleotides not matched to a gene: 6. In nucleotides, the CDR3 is TGTGCCAGCAGACTCGGACAGGGCTCTAATGAAAAACTGTTTTTT. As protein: CASRLGQGSNEKLFF.

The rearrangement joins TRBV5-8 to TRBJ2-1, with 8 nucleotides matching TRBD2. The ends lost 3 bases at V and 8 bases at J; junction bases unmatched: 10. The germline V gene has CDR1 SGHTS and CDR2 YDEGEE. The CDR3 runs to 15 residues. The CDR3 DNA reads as TGTGCCAGCAGCTCAGCGGGAGTGGTAGTCGATGAGCAGTTCTTC. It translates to CASSSAGVVVDEQFF.